There are many counts of the clone carrying this T cell receptor beta chain. Antigen unknown. The data derive from a study of early T cells in non-severe SARS-CoV-2 infection. Study background: Bulk RNA taken from unsorted whole blood was sequenced, leaving chains unpaired.

Molecules of cDNA were individually given unique molecular identifiers that were attached to them. MiXCR, applied by TCRdb to the 5' RACE reads, yields one record per CDR3 protein. The sample shows 85,000 to 100,000 distinct CDR3 sequences, 9.5% to 11% of them seen only once. Study findings and constraints: Private and CD4 specificities were missed by VDJdb matching, skewed to anti-spike CD8.

Trimming shortened V by 1 base and J by 6 bases, and 10 bases separated the two germline ends. The CDR3 is 14 amino acids. The germline gives CDR1 SGHVS, CDR2 FQNEAQ. The sequenced material came from whole blood. This clonotype originated in an adult who was a healthcare worker with PCR-confirmed SARS-CoV-2 infection or an uninfected control (not recorded which). The chain uses TRBV7-8 and TRBJ1-5; TRBD1 is a possible D gene (6 bases). CDR3 sequence reads: CASSLVGGPQPQHF. The DNA of the CDR3 is TGTGCCAGCAGCTTAGTGGGGGGCCCTCAGCCCCAGCATTTT.